Below, 4 T cell receptor beta chains from the same sample are listed, as sequenced in a study of blood T cell repertoires in COVID-19. TCRdb's table, derived via immunoSEQ multiplex PCR, lists solely in-frame clones and lacks some. This sample has about 12,000 clones; 60% to 75% occur once, and the top ten carry about a tenth. Sequences were obtained from peripheral blood. These receptors were taken from a man between 60 and 70 years old with COVID-19, enrolled during active disease.

The chain recombines TRBV19 with TRBJ2-1; TRBD2 matches at 12 bases. There are 20 residues in the CDR3. CDR1 is LNHDA and CDR2 is SQIVND in the germline V gene (reference sequence). Trimming removed 0 bases from V and 0 bases from J; junction bases left unmatched: 9. As DNA, the CDR3 is TGTGCCAGTAGTATAGAGGGAGGACTAGCGGGAACTGCCTCCTACAATGAGCAGTTCTTC. Amino acids: CASSIEGGLAGTASYNEQFF.

V usage is TRBV25-1 and J usage is TRBJ2-1; D possibly corresponds to TRBD1 (5 bases). From germline, CDR1 is MGHDK and CDR2 SYGVNS. This CDR3 comprises 11 residues. V shed 6 bases and J shed 7 bases, with 7 bases lying between them. The CDR3 DNA is TGTGCCAGCAGACAGGATAATGAGCAGTTCTTC. Encoded protein: CASRQDNEQFF.

Only a few counts were recorded for this clone. The chain couples TRBV12-3 or TRBV12-4 to TRBJ2-1, with D tentatively TRBD2 (5 bases). CDR3 length: 11 amino acids. The ends were cut back, 6 bases at V and 10 bases at J, with 10 bases in the middle. The CDR3 sequence: CASSFREEQFF. As DNA, the CDR3 is TGTGCCAGCAGCTTCCGGGAAGAGCAGTTCTTC.

This clone was observed once. V usage is TRBV5-4 and J usage is TRBJ1-2; possibly TRBD1 for D (6 bases). The V and J ends lost 5 bases and 8 bases respectively, with 19 bases between them. CDR1 SGHNT and CDR2 YYREEE come from the germline V gene (reference sequence). The CDR3 consists of 14 residues. CDR3 residues: CASSTGHPAGGYTF. Written as DNA, the CDR3 is TGTGCCAGCAGTACGGGACACCCCGCAGGGGGCTACACCTTC.